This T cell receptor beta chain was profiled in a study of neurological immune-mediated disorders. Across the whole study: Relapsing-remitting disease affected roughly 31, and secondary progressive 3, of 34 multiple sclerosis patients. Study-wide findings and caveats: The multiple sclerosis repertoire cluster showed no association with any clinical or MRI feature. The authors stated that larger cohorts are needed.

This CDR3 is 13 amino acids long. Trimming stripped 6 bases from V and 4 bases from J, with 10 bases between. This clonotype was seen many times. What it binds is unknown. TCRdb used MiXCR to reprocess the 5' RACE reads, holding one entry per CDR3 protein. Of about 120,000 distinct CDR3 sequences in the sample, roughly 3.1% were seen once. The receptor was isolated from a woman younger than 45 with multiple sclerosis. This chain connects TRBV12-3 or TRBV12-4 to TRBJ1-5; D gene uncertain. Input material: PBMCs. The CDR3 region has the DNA TGTGCCAGCAGCCTACGGCGAAATCAGCCCCAGCATTTT. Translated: CASSLRRNQPQHF.